A selection of T cell receptor beta chains follows, all from one sample in a study of Ad26.COV2.S vaccination and SARS-CoV-2 variants. Sequencing used immunoSEQ multiplex PCR; TCRdb keeps in-frame clones, though not all of them. The sample contains about 470,000 clones, around 90% of which appear only once. Source: peripheral blood, taken in a trial of Ad26.COV2.S vaccine versus placebo. These receptors were taken from a person aged 18-65 years who received the Ad26.COV2.S COVID-19 vaccine or a placebo. CDR3s include the opening cysteine and the closing phenylalanine or tryptophan. A D gene is named only where the DNA matches it firmly. The size entry is marked missing in some rows and otherwise reads once, few, many or a size class.

size: few
J: TRBJ2-5
V: TRBV5-4
D: NA
DNA: TGTGCCAGCAGCTCAGCGGAGCGGGAAGAGACCCAGTACTTC
CDR3: CASSSAEREETQYF

size: NA
J: TRBJ2-3
V: TRBV6-2/TRBV6-3
D: NA
DNA: TGTGCCAGCAGTTACACACTAAGGGCCGGGCCCAACACAGATACGCAGTATTTT
CDR3: CASSYTLRAGPNTDTQYF

size: NA
J: TRBJ2-1
V: TRBV19
D: TRBD2
DNA: TGTGCCAGTAGTATGCAGGTAGCGGGAGCGCTTGAGCAGTTCTTC
CDR3: CASSMQVAGALEQFF

size: NA
J: TRBJ1-2
V: TRBV7-2
D: NA
DNA: TGTGCCAGCAGCCCGGGCAGGGATCAAGGTGGCTACACCTTC
CDR3: CASSPGRDQGGYTF

size: NA
J: TRBJ2-5
V: TRBV25-1
D: NA
DNA: TGTGCCAGCAGTGCCAGGCAAGAGACCCAGTACTTC
CDR3: CASSARQETQYF

size: NA
J: TRBJ2-1
V: TRBV15
D: TRBD1
DNA: TGTGCCACCAGCAGTGGACAGGGCTCCTACAATGAGCAGTTCTTC
CDR3: CATSSGQGSYNEQFF

size: NA
J: TRBJ2-4
V: TRBV7-2
D: TRBD1
DNA: TGTGCCAGCAGCTTAGCCCGACAGGGGGCGAGGGCCATTCAGTACTTC
CDR3: CASSLARQGARAIQYF

size: NA
J: TRBJ2-5
V: TRBV7-7
D: TRBD2
DNA: TGTGCTAGCAGCTCGACTAGCGGGAGAGGAGGGGAGACCCAGTACTTC
CDR3: CASSSTSGRGGETQYF

size: NA
J: TRBJ2-7
V: TRBV6-5
D: NA
DNA: TGTGCCAGCATTTCCCAGAACCTAGGCGAGCAGTACTTC
CDR3: CASISQNLGEQYF

size: NA
J: TRBJ2-3
V: TRBV25-1
D: NA
DNA: TGTGCCAGCAGTGAGAGCGGTTCAGATACGCAGTATTTT
CDR3: CASSESGSDTQYF

size: NA
J: TRBJ1-1
V: TRBV29-1
D: NA
DNA: TGCAGCGTTGAAGGGGGTTTTCTGAACACTGAAGCTTTCTTT
CDR3: CSVEGGFLNTEAFF

size: NA
J: TRBJ1-2
V: TRBV7-8
D: NA
DNA: TGTGCCAGCAGCTTAGGTGGCCCAGAAATAGCTAACTATGGCTACACCTTC
CDR3: CASSLGGPEIANYGYTF

size: NA
J: TRBJ2-3
V: TRBV6-2/TRBV6-3
D: TRBD2
DNA: TGTGCCAGCAGTACCCCGGGACTAGCGGGAGTAGGAGATACGCAGTATTTT
CDR3: CASSTPGLAGVGDTQYF

size: NA
J: TRBJ2-1
V: TRBV7-3
D: NA
DNA: TGTGCCAGCAGCTCCCAGGGGCACGGTGAGCAGTTCTTC
CDR3: CASSSQGHGEQFF

size: NA
J: TRBJ1-4
V: TRBV19
D: NA
DNA: TGTGCCAGTAGTAACAGGTTTAATGAAAAACTGTTTTTT
CDR3: CASSNRFNEKLFF

size: NA
J: TRBJ2-1
V: TRBV19
D: TRBD2
DNA: TGTGCCAGTTCCTCCTATAGAGCGGGAGTTCACTACAATGAGCAGTTCTTC
CDR3: CASSSYRAGVHYNEQFF

size: NA
J: TRBJ2-7
V: TRBV11-2
D: NA
DNA: TGTGCCACTCGGGGTTCTTCCTACGAGCAGTACTTC
CDR3: CATRGSSYEQYF

size: NA
J: TRBJ2-3
V: TRBV27
D: NA
DNA: TGTGCCAGCAGTAGGGGCTTGTCAGATACGCAGTATTTT
CDR3: CASSRGLSDTQYF

size: NA
J: TRBJ1-1
V: TRBV9
D: NA
DNA: TGTGCCAGCAGCGAGGGGGGAACGGTGAACACTGAAGCTTTCTTT
CDR3: CASSEGGTVNTEAFF

size: NA
J: TRBJ2-2
V: TRBV7-3
D: TRBD1
DNA: TGTGCCAGCAGCTTAAGTCAGGGGGCTGGCACCGGGGAGCTGTTTTTT
CDR3: CASSLSQGAGTGELFF

size: NA
J: TRBJ1-3
V: TRBV4-2
D: NA
DNA: TGTGCCAGCAGCCAAGGCACGACTGGAAACACCATATATTTT
CDR3: CASSQGTTGNTIYF

size: NA
J: TRBJ2-2
V: TRBV20-1
D: NA
DNA: TGCAGTGCCCCGGACGCCGGGGAGCTGTTTTTT
CDR3: CSAPDAGELFF

size: NA
J: TRBJ2-1
V: TRBV30
D: NA
DNA: TGTGCCTGGAGTGTAGGTCTGTACAATGAGCAGTTCTTC
CDR3: CAWSVGLYNEQFF

size: NA
J: TRBJ2-3
V: TRBV30
D: TRBD1
DNA: TGTGCCTGGACCACCGACGACAGGGGCGCAGATACGCAGTATTTT
CDR3: CAWTTDDRGADTQYF

size: NA
J: TRBJ2-1
V: TRBV4-3
D: TRBD2
DNA: TGCGCCAGCAGCCCACGGAGCGGGAGGGCCTATGAGCAGTTCTTC
CDR3: CASSPRSGRAYEQFF

size: once
J: TRBJ2-3
V: TRBV19
D: TRBD1
DNA: TGTGCCAGTAGTATGGGGACAGGGCGGACAGATACGCAGTATTTT
CDR3: CASSMGTGRTDTQYF

size: few
J: TRBJ1-1
V: TRBV5-1
D: NA
DNA: TGCGCCAGCAGCTTGATTTCTCAGGGAATGCGAAACACTGAAGCTTTCTTT
CDR3: CASSLISQGMRNTEAFF

size: NA
J: TRBJ2-1
V: TRBV18
D: TRBD1
DNA: TGTGCCAGCTCACGACTACAGGGGGGTACGGGCAATGAGCAGTTCTTC
CDR3: CASSRLQGGTGNEQFF